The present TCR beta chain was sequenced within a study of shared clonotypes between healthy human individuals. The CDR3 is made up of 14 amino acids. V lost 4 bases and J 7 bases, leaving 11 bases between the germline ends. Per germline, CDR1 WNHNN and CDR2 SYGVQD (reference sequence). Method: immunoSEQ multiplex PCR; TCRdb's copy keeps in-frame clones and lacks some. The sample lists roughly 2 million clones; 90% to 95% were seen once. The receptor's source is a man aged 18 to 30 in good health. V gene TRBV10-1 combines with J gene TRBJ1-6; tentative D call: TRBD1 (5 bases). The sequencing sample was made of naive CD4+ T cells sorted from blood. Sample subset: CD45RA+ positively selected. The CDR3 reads CASSVEGRNSPLHF. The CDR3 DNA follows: TGCGCCAGCAGTGTGGAGGGGCGCAATTCACCCCTCCACTTT.